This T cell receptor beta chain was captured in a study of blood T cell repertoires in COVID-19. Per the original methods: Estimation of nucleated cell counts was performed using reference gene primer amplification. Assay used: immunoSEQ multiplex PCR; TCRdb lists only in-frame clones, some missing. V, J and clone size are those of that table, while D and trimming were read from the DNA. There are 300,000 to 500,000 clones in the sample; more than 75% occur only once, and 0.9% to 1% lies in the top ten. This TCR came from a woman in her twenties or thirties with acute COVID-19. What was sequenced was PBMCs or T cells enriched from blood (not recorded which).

The CDR3 nucleotides are TGTGCCAGCAGCTTAGCCCTCTCCGGGACTAGCCCCCATGAGCAGTTCTTC. It translates to CASSLALSGTSPHEQFF. The V gene is TRBV11-1, the J gene TRBJ2-1; 9 bases match TRBD2. With 0 bases clipped from V and 8 bases from J, the junction kept 11 bases outside the gene matches. CDR1 is SGHAT and CDR2 is FQDESV in the germline V gene (reference sequence). The CDR3 loop spans 17 amino acids.